These 14 T cell receptor beta chains were sequenced from one sample in a study of PD-1 blockade in classical Hodgkin lymphoma. TCRdb's copy holds only in-frame clones and misses some; the assay was immunoSEQ multiplex PCR. The table includes approximately 25,000 clones, about 80% detected once. Each patient relapsed following autologous stem cell transplantation, and prior brentuximab vedotin exposure differed. The authors purified CD4+ T cells from thawed PBMCs by magnetic negative selection. The starting material was CD4+ T cells from blood, obtained at baseline. The receptors come from a human donor with classical Hodgkin lymphoma.

This clone was seen once. The rearrangement joins TRBV29-1 to TRBJ1-1; no clear D gene. The CDR3 covers 14 residues. Trimming stripped 8 bases from V and 1 base from J, with 17 bases between. Germline CDR1 SQVTM, CDR2 ANQGSEA. The CDR3 loop reads CSHILAGKNTEAFF. The CDR3 bases are TGCAGCCACATCTTGGCAGGAAAGAACACTGAAGCTTTCTTT.

The chain carries TRBV19 and TRBJ1-1; 8 bases line up with TRBD1. Trimming removed 8 bases from V and 4 bases from J; junction bases left unmatched: 6. Germline assignment: CDR1 LNHDA and CDR2 SQIVND (reference sequence). The length of the CDR3 is 13 residues. The DNA for the CDR3 is TGTGCCAGTGCAACAGGGGGTTCCACTGAAGCTTTCTTT. Its translation: CASATGGSTEAFF. Looking up the rest from reference TRBV19 and TRBJ1-1 gives the full variable domain: DGGITQSPKYLFRKEGQNVTLSCEQNLNHDAMYWYRQDPGQGLRLIYYSQIVNDFQKGDIAEGYSVSREKKESFPLTVTSAQKNPTAFYLCASATGGSTEAFFGQGTRLTVV.

This clone was counted once. V usage is TRBV5-6 and J usage is TRBJ1-2; D call uncertain. Germline values: CDR1 SGHDT, CDR2 YYEEEE. This CDR3 contains 15 residues. Trimming shortened V by 0 bases and J by 5 bases, and 14 bases separated the two germline ends. CDR3 amino acids: CASSLVGSPTYGYTF. The CDR3 bases are TGTGCCAGCAGCTTGGTGGGCAGCCCCACTTATGGCTACACCTTC.

The chain couples TRBV14 to TRBJ1-2, with TRBD1 identical over 7 bases. The germline CDR1 and CDR2 sequences are SGHDN and FVKESK. CDR3 length: 13 residues. V lost 4 bases, J lost 4 bases, and 3 bases stayed unmatched. The CDR3 region has the DNA TGTGCCAGCAGCCTGACAGGGACCTATGGCTACACCTTC. Protein: CASSLTGTYGYTF.

The J gene is TRBJ1-6, the V gene TRBV5-1; D possibly corresponds to TRBD1 (5 bases). Trimming shortened V by 4 bases and J by 8 bases, and 13 bases separated the two germline ends. The CDR3 loop spans 14 amino acids. Germline V CDR1 and CDR2: SGHRS, YFSETQ. CDR3 sequence reads: CASSPRDVYSPLHF. CDR3 DNA sequence: TGCGCCAGCAGCCCCAGGGACGTCTATTCACCCCTCCACTTT.

The V gene is TRBV29-1, the J gene TRBJ1-4; D is perhaps TRBD1 (5 bases). Germline CDR1 reads SQVTM; CDR2 reads ANQGSEA. With 7 bases removed from V and 7 bases from J, the gap between germline ends came to 13 bases. The CDR3 has 12 amino acids. In nucleotides, the CDR3 is TGCAGCGCGGGGGAATTACGTGAAAAACTGTTTTTT. Residues: CSAGELREKLFF.

The chain is built from TRBV6-1 and TRBJ2-5, with 7 bases that match TRBD2. V lost 1 base and J lost 2; bases outside the gene matches: 10. The germline V gene has CDR1 MNHNS and CDR2 SASEGT. CDR3 size: 17 residues. CDR3 loop: CASSEEGRGGLQETQYF. CDR3 DNA: TGTGCCAGCAGTGAAGAGGGACGCGGGGGATTACAAGAGACCCAGTACTTC.

The V call is TRBV5-5, the J call TRBJ1-1; D ambiguous. The germline V gene has CDR1 SGHKS and CDR2 YYEKEE (reference sequence). V lost 4 bases and J 2 bases, leaving 12 bases between the germline ends. The CDR3 spans 14 residues. The CDR3, as DNA: TGTGCCAGCAGCCTGTCTGCTGGAAACACTGAAGCTTTCTTT. Translation: CASSLSAGNTEAFF.

This sequence joins TRBV9 and TRBJ2-3; D uncertain. This CDR3 contains 15 residues. V was cut by 0 bases and J by 7 bases, with 15 bases left in between. The V gene's germline CDR1 is SGDLS and CDR2 YYNGEE. This chain's CDR3 is CASSVASFLLYTQYF. CDR3 coding DNA: TGTGCCAGCAGCGTAGCGTCTTTTCTTTTATATACGCAGTATTTT. Supplemented by reference TRBV9 and TRBJ2-3, the full variable domain reads DSGVTQTPKHLITATGQRVTLRCSPRSGDLSVYWYQQSLDQGLQFLIQYYNGEERAKGNILERFSAQQFPDLHSELNLSSLELGDSALYFCASSVASFLLYTQYFGPGTRLTVL.

The gene calls are TRBV9 and TRBJ1-1, with a weak D call TRBD1 (5 bases). CDR3 length: 15 amino acids. Trimming took 0 bases from V and 0 from J, leaving 9 bases between them. Germline CDR1 SGDLS, CDR2 YYNGEE. CDR3 protein: CASSVGGGLNTEAFF. The DNA for the CDR3 is TGTGCCAGCAGCGTAGGTGGGGGATTGAACACTGAAGCTTTCTTT.

The V and J genes are TRBV7-2 and TRBJ2-5, with 8 bases that match TRBD2. CDR1 SGHTA and CDR2 FQGNSA come from the germline V gene. CDR3 length: 15 amino acids. Trimming at V came to 1 base and at J to 4 bases, leaving 5 bases not matched to a gene. CDR3 nucleotide sequence: TGTGCCAGCAGCTTAGGAGGTCTAGCGGGAGAGACCCAGTACTTC. Protein product: CASSLGGLAGETQYF.

This sequence joins TRBV5-4 and TRBJ2-7; 11 bases fit TRBD2. This CDR3 has 16 residues. The germline V gene encodes CDR1 SGHNT and CDR2 YYREEE (reference sequence). J was trimmed by 1 base and V by 4 bases; bases with no gene match: 7. The chain's CDR3 is CASSQVAGGPSYEQYF. The CDR3 nucleotides are TGTGCCAGCAGCCAGGTAGCGGGGGGGCCGTCCTACGAGCAGTACTTC. The whole variable domain, remainder taken from reference TRBV5-4 and TRBJ2-7, is ETGVTQSPTHLIKTRGQQVTLRCSSQSGHNTVSWYQQALGQGPQFIFQYYREEENGRGNFPPRFSGLQFPNYSSELNVNALELDDSALYLCASSQVAGGPSYEQYFGPGTRLTVT.

This clone was observed a handful of times. The chain has TRBV13 and TRBJ1-1; 12 bases fit TRBD1. The CDR3 spans 17 residues. CDR1 is PRHDT and CDR2 is FYEKMQ in the germline V gene (reference sequence). The V gene end was trimmed by 2 bases and the J gene end by 3 bases; junction bases not matched to a gene: 7. In nucleotides, the CDR3 is TGTGCCAGCAGCTTAATCCCGGGACAGGGGGCCGACACTGAAGCTTTCTTT. This gives the protein CASSLIPGQGADTEAFF.

V usage is TRBV4-2 and J usage is TRBJ2-7, with a weak D call TRBD1 (5 bases). V lost 4 bases to trimming and J lost 9 bases, with 25 bases between them. The CDR3 has 16 residues. Germline loops: CDR1 LGHNA, CDR2 YNFKEQ. CDR3 in DNA: TGTGCCAGCAGCCCGAAGTCAGGGCAGGGATACGTCGGGCAGTACTTC. It encodes CASSPKSGQGYVGQYF.